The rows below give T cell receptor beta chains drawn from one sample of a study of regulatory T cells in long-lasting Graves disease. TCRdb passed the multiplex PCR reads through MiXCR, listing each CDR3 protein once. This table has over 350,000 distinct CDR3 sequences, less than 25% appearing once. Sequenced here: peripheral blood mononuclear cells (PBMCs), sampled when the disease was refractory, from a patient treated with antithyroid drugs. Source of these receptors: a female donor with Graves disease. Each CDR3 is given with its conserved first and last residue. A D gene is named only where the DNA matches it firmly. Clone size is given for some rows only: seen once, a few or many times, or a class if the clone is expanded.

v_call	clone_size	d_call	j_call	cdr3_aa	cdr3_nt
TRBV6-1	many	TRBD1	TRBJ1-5	CASSPNRHRGDQPQHF	TGTGCCAGCAGTCCCAACCGCCACAGGGGTGATCAGCCCCAGCATTTT
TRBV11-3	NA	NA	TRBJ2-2	CASTRTGELFF	TGTGCCAGTACCCGGACCGGGGAGCTGTTTTTT
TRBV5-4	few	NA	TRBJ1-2	CASSLEPLGDGYTF	TGTGCCAGCAGCTTGGAGCCCCTAGGGGATGGCTACACCTTC
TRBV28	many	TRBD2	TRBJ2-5	CASTTARGGRLLTQYF	TGTGCCAGCACGACAGCTCGAGGCGGGAGGCTCTTGACCCAGTACTTC
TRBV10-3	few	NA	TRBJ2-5	CAISSGPQETQYF	TGTGCCATCAGTAGCGGGCCCCAAGAGACCCAGTACTTC
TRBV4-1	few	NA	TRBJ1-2	CASSQDTAFYGYTF	TGCGCCAGCAGCCAAGATACAGCGTTCTATGGCTACACCTTC
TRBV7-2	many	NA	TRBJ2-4	CASSLDPTQNIQYF	TGTGCCAGCAGCTTAGACCCGACCCAAAACATTCAGTACTTC
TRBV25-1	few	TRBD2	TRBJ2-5	CASSEWASSGEQETQYF	TGTGCCAGCAGTGAATGGGCGTCTAGCGGGGAACAAGAGACCCAGTACTTC
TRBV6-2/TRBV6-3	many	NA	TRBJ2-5	CASSFRTPGTQYF	TGTGCCAGCAGTTTCCGGACGCCGGGGACCCAGTACTTC
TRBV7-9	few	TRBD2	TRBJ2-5	CASSFRAGGETQYF	TGTGCCAGCAGCTTCCGGGCGGGAGGAGAGACCCAGTACTTC
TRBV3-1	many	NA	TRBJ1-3	CASSQPPGNTIYF	TGTGCCAGCAGCCAGCCCCCCGGAAACACCATATATTTT
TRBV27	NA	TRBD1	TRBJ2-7	CASSLFGQGENEQYF	TGTGCCAGCAGTTTATTCGGGCAGGGGGAAAACGAGCAGTACTTC
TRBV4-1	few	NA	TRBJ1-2	CASSQDSSINYGYTF	TGCGCCAGCAGCCAAGACAGTAGCATTAACTATGGCTACACCTTC
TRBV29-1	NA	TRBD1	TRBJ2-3	CSVALGRGHADTQYF	TGCAGCGTTGCGTTGGGCAGGGGGCACGCAGATACGCAGTATTTT
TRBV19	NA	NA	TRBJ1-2	CASSMWGLGGYTF	TGTGCCAGTAGTATGTGGGGATTGGGAGGCTACACCTTC
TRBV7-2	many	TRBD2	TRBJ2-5	CASSITTGLWETQYF	TGTGCCAGCAGCATCACTACGGGACTATGGGAGACCCAGTACTTC
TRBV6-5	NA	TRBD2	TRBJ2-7	CASSWVVSTSGSSYEQYF	TGTGCCAGCAGTTGGGTGGTCTCGACTAGCGGGAGCTCCTACGAGCAGTACTTC
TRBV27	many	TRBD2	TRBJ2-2	CASKIAGDNTGELFF	TGTGCCAGCAAAATAGCGGGAGATAACACCGGGGAGCTGTTTTTT
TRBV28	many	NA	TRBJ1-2	CASRAPNREYTF	TGTGCCAGCAGAGCTCCTAACAGGGAGTATACCTTC
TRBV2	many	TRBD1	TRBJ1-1	CASSAETGIRTEAFF	TGTGCCAGCAGTGCGGAGACAGGGATTCGGACTGAAGCTTTCTTT
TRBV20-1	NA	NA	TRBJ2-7	CSARVPELGSYEQYF	TGCAGTGCTAGAGTCCCCGAATTAGGCTCCTACGAGCAGTACTTC
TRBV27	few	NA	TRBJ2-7	CASSFWPDGYEQYF	TGTGCCAGCAGTTTTTGGCCGGATGGCTACGAGCAGTACTTC
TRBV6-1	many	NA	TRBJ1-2	CASSASGGNYGYTF	TGTGCCAGCTCAGCATCGGGGGGTAACTATGGCTACACCTTC
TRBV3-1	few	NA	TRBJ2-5	CASSLSGTLKQETQYF	TGTGCCAGCAGCTTATCCGGGACGCTCAAACAAGAGACCCAGTACTTC
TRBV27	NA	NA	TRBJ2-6	CASSLFWQNSGANVLTF	TGTGCCAGCAGTTTATTTTGGCAGAACTCTGGGGCCAACGTCCTGACTTTC
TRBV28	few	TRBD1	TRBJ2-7	CASSWDRKYEQYF	TGTGCCAGCAGTTGGGACAGAAAATACGAGCAGTACTTC
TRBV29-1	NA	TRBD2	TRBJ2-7	CSVPGTSGRAAEQYF	TGCAGCGTCCCCGGGACTAGCGGGAGGGCCGCCGAGCAGTACTTC
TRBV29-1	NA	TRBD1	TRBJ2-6	CSAEGPRTGGQSSGANVLTF	TGCAGCGCTGAAGGTCCGAGGACAGGGGGCCAAAGCTCTGGGGCCAACGTCCTGACTTTC
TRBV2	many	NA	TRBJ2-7	CASSGTTGFDEQYF	TGTGCCAGCAGTGGGACCACGGGTTTCGACGAGCAGTACTTC
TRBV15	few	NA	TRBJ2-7	CATSRPYGGEQYF	TGTGCCACCAGCCGACCCTACGGAGGCGAGCAGTACTTC
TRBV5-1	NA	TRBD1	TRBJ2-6	CASSFGGGDRGSGANVLTF	TGCGCCAGCAGCTTCGGGGGGGGGGACAGGGGTTCTGGGGCCAACGTCCTGACTTTC
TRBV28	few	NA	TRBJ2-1	CASSLGVSSYNEQFF	TGTGCCAGCAGTTTGGGCGTGAGCTCCTACAATGAGCAGTTCTTC
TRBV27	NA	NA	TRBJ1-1	CASSFRRGMAEAFF	TGTGCCAGCAGTTTTAGAAGGGGTATGGCTGAAGCTTTCTTT
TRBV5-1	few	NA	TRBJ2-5	CASSGWETQYF	TGCGCCAGCAGCGGGTGGGAGACCCAGTACTTC
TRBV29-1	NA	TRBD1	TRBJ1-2	CSGIGQGVNGYTF	TGCAGCGGCATTGGACAGGGGGTAAACGGCTACACCTTC
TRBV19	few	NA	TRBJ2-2	CASSITFGNTGELFF	TGTGCCAGTAGTATTACTTTTGGCAACACCGGGGAGCTGTTTTTT
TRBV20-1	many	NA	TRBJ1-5	CSASSRDQPQHF	TGCAGTGCTAGTTCCCGGGATCAGCCCCAGCATTTT
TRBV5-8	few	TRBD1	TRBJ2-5	CASSFQGVRVETQYF	TGTGCCAGCAGCTTCCAGGGGGTAAGGGTAGAGACCCAGTACTTC
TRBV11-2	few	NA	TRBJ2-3	CASSLQRGDTQYF	TGTGCCAGCAGCCTCCAACGGGGAGATACGCAGTATTTT
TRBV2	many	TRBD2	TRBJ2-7	CASSDITSGRGEQYF	TGTGCCAGCAGTGATATTACTAGCGGGAGAGGTGAGCAGTACTTC
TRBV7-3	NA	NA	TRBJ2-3	CASSSGGPPDTQYF	TGTGCCAGCAGCTCAGGTGGCCCCCCGGATACGCAGTATTTT
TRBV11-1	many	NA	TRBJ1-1	CASSFWGGTEAFF	TGTGCCAGCAGCTTCTGGGGGGGCACTGAAGCTTTCTTT
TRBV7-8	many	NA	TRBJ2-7	CASSPRGVSYEQYF	TGTGCCAGCAGCCCCCGGGGAGTCTCCTACGAGCAGTACTTC
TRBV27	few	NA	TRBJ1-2	CASSPLWDYGYTF	TGTGCCAGCAGTCCCCTCTGGGACTATGGCTACACCTTC
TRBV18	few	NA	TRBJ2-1	CASSPPSYNEQFF	TGTGCCAGCTCACCACCGTCTTACAATGAGCAGTTCTTC
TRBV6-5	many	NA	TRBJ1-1	CASSYRETNTEAFF	TGTGCCAGCAGTTACAGGGAGACGAACACTGAAGCTTTCTTT
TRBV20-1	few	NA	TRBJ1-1	CSARQGGGDSTEAFF	TGCAGTGCTAGACAGGGAGGTGGGGATAGCACTGAAGCTTTCTTT